Detailed here is one TCR beta chain. The method was immunoSEQ multiplex PCR; TCRdb's version includes in-frame clones alone and lacks a portion of them. Seen here are 250,000 to 300,000 clones, over 80% observed once, and the top ten hold approximately 1.2%. V was clipped by 5 bases and J by 1 base, with 6 bases between them. There are 13 residues in the CDR3. The V gene's germline CDR1 is SGHDT and CDR2 YYEEEE. This sample is part of a study of blood T cell repertoires in COVID-19. Study-level information: Acute-phase and convalescent COVID-19 samples originated in the United States, Italy and Spain.

The clonotype comes from a human donor in a cohort exposed to, infected with or recovered from COVID-19 (not recorded which). The donor label of this sample is uncertain. Sequenced: PBMCs or T cells enriched from blood (not recorded which). The chain is built from TRBV5-6 and TRBJ2-2, with unresolved D. Here the CDR3 DNA reads TGTGCCAGCAGTTCGGGGAACACCGGGGAGCTGTTTTTT. Protein product: CASSSGNTGELFF.